A selection of T cell receptor beta chains follows, all from one sample in a study of blood T cell repertoires in COVID-19. Produced via immunoSEQ multiplex PCR; TCRdb's table is partial and in-frame only. This sample carries about 380,000 clones, about 88% of them seen once, and the ten largest clones take 1.2%. Sequencing was done on a sample of PBMCs or T cells enriched from blood (not recorded which). These receptors were collected from a woman between 18 and 30 years old who had recovered from COVID-19. The CDR3 runs from the conserved cysteine through the conserved F or W. Each record gives: J gene, clone size, D gene, V gene, CDR3 DNA, CDR3 protein. The D gene is left open where the match is weak. Size tells how often a clone was seen (once, few, many) or the class of an expanded clone, and some rows leave it out.

>TRBJ1-4|NA|TRBD1|TRBV18
TGTGCCAGCTCGCGTCAGGGGGCAAGGGAAAAACTGTTTTTT
CASSRQGAREKLFF
>TRBJ2-2|NA|NA|TRBV11-2
TGTGCCAGCAGCTTACCTACAGAAAACACCGGGGAGCTGTTTTTT
CASSLPTENTGELFF
>TRBJ1-2|NA|NA|TRBV7-2
TGTGCCAGCAGCTTACCGGGGGTTCCATCTGGCTACACCTTC
CASSLPGVPSGYTF
>TRBJ1-1|NA|TRBD1|TRBV12-5
TGTGCTAGTGGTTTGACAATCCTTGGGGACAGGGGCCCTGAAGCTTTCTTT
CASGLTILGDRGPEAFF
>TRBJ2-3|NA|NA|TRBV7-6
TGTGCCAGCACCCCGACTATTAGCACAGATACGCAGTATTTT
CASTPTISTDTQYF
>TRBJ1-2|NA|NA|TRBV18
TGTGCCAGCTCCGACAGAACTCGGTATGGCTACACCTTC
CASSDRTRYGYTF
>TRBJ2-5|NA|TRBD2|TRBV12-5
TGTGCTAGTGGTCCGGGACTAGCGGGGGCCGCGGAAATCCAGTACTTC
CASGPGLAGAAEIQYF
>TRBJ2-2|NA|NA|TRBV25-1
TGTGCCAGCACTGGCTTTTACACCGGGGAGCTGTTTTTT
CASTGFYTGELFF
>TRBJ1-6|NA|TRBD1|TRBV3-1/TRBV3-2
TGTGCCAGCAGCCCGTACGACAGGGTATTCTCACCCCTCCACTTT
CASSPYDRVFSPLHF
>TRBJ1-1|NA|NA|TRBV5-1
TGCGCCAGCAGCCAGGGACTCTCGTCTGAAGCTTTCTTT
CASSQGLSSEAFF
>TRBJ2-7|once|TRBD2|TRBV9
TGTGCCAGCAGCGTAGGGGTTAGCGGGGCCGGGGAGCAGTACTTC
CASSVGVSGAGEQYF
>TRBJ2-7|NA|TRBD1|TRBV6-5
TGTGCCAGCAGTTGGGTCGGGACAGGGATCTACGAGCAGTACTTC
CASSWVGTGIYEQYF
>TRBJ2-7|NA|TRBD2|TRBV5-1
TGCGCCAGCAGCTCCATTAGCGGGGCGAGCTCCTACGAGCAGTACTTC
CASSSISGASSYEQYF
>TRBJ1-6|NA|TRBD1|TRBV7-2
TGTGCCAGCAGCTCAACAGGGGGATCACCCCTCCACTTT
CASSSTGGSPLHF
>TRBJ2-7|NA|NA|TRBV6-5
TGTGCCAGCAGTCCCGGGGGAGGGGGAGAAGACGAGCAGTACTTC
CASSPGGGGEDEQYF
>TRBJ1-1|NA|NA|TRBV27
TGTGCCAGCAGTTTATCCTCGTCCCGGGACACTGAAGCTTTCTTT
CASSLSSSRDTEAFF
>TRBJ1-4|NA|NA|TRBV27
TGTGCCAGCAGTTTATCAAGGGGGGAAAAACTGTTTTTT
CASSLSRGEKLFF
>TRBJ2-2|NA|NA|TRBV7-7
TGTGCTAGCGGTGAGGGCGGCGGGGTCGCCGGGGAGCTGTTTTTT
CASGEGGGVAGELFF
>TRBJ1-1|NA|NA|TRBV30
TGTGCCTGGAGTGTAAGGGGACATCGGAACACTGAAGCTTTCTTT
CAWSVRGHRNTEAFF
>TRBJ2-5|once|TRBD1|TRBV30
TGTGCCTGGAGACGACAGGGGGGCCATGAGGTCCAGTACTTC
CAWRRQGGHEVQYF
>TRBJ1-3|NA|NA|TRBV5-4
TGTGCCAGCAGCTCCATAGGGGCCTCTGGAAACACCATATATTTT
CASSSIGASGNTIYF
>TRBJ2-7|NA|NA|TRBV5-1
TGCGCCAGCAGCTTGGAACGGGGGAGGAGGGGGCGATACGAGCAGTACTTC
CASSLERGRRGRYEQYF
>TRBJ2-3|NA|TRBD2|TRBV30
TGTGCCTGGAGCGCACTAGCGGGGCGCGGAATGCAGTATTTT
CAWSALAGRGMQYF
>TRBJ1-4|NA|NA|TRBV4-1
TGCGCCAGCAGCCAAGATCCCCCCGGGGGGAAACTGTTTTTT
CASSQDPPGGKLFF
>TRBJ1-6|NA|NA|TRBV19
TGTGCCAGTGGCTCACCCCTCCACTTT
CASGSPLHF
>TRBJ2-5|NA|TRBD1|TRBV3-1/TRBV3-2
TGTGCCAGCAGCCGAATTAGGACAGGGGAAGGAGAGACCCAGTACTTC
CASSRIRTGEGETQYF
>TRBJ1-1|NA|NA|TRBV4-3
TGCGCCAGCAGCCGAGGGACAGAAGCTTTCTTT
CASSRGTEAFF
>TRBJ1-2|NA|NA|TRBV29-1
TGCAGCGTTGACGGGGATCACGGCTACACCTTC
CSVDGDHGYTF
>TRBJ2-1|once|TRBD2|TRBV11-2
TGTGCCAGCAGCCTGAGCGGGGACTCCTACAATGAGCAGTTCTTC
CASSLSGDSYNEQFF
>TRBJ2-1|NA|TRBD1|TRBV7-3
TGTGCCAGCAGCGCGACAGGGGAGCAGTTCTTC
CASSATGEQFF
>TRBJ2-3|NA|NA|TRBV2
TGTGCCAGCAGTCACCGGTCGTTCACAGATACGCAGTATTTT
CASSHRSFTDTQYF
>TRBJ2-1|NA|TRBD1|TRBV27
TGTGCCATTAACAGGGGGAATGAGCAGTTCTTC
CAINRGNEQFF
>TRBJ1-6|NA|TRBD1|TRBV5-1
TGCGCCAGCAGCTTGGGACAGGGAAACAATTCACCCCTCCACTTT
CASSLGQGNNSPLHF
>TRBJ2-3|NA|TRBD1|TRBV7-9
TGTGCCAGCAGCTTAGCCGGGACAGGGTTTGGGGATACGCAGTATTTT
CASSLAGTGFGDTQYF
>TRBJ2-7|NA|TRBD1|TRBV5-1
TGCGCCAGCAGCTTGGAGGGACAGGTCTACTACGAGCAGTACTTC
CASSLEGQVYYEQYF
>TRBJ1-5|NA|TRBD1|TRBV3-1/TRBV3-2
TGTGCCAGCAGCCCTCGGACAGGGGGGGGACATCAGCCCCAGCATTTT
CASSPRTGGGHQPQHF
>TRBJ1-1|NA|NA|TRBV13
TGTGCCAGCAGCCCCGAAGGGGGAAACACTGAAGCTTTCTTT
CASSPEGGNTEAFF
>TRBJ2-5|few|NA|TRBV9
TGTGCCAGCAGGCCCTCAGGGGAAGGAGAGACCCAGTACTTC
CASRPSGEGETQYF
>TRBJ1-1|NA|TRBD1|TRBV6-5
TGTGCCAGCAGTTTTACCGCTGGGACAGTTGCTTTCTTT
CASSFTAGTVAFF
>TRBJ2-3|NA|TRBD2|TRBV12-5
TGTGCTAGTGGTTGGGGGACTAGCGGTCGTACAGATACGCAGTATTTT
CASGWGTSGRTDTQYF
>TRBJ1-6|NA|NA|TRBV6-1
TGTGCCAGCAGTGAAGCGCGCGGGGCCAGCTCACCCCTCCACTTT
CASSEARGASSPLHF
>TRBJ1-4|once|NA|TRBV25-1
TGTGCCAGCAGTGTGTACGGTGAAAAACTGTTTTTT
CASSVYGEKLFF
>TRBJ2-3|NA|NA|TRBV5-4
TGTGCCAGCAGCCCGGGTGGCGGGGGCACAGATACGCAGTATTTT
CASSPGGGGTDTQYF
>TRBJ2-5|NA|NA|TRBV7-9
TGTGCCAGCAGCTTAGGCCCCTCTATACAAGAGACCCAGTACTTC
CASSLGPSIQETQYF
>TRBJ2-2|NA|TRBD2|TRBV11-2
TGTGCCAGCAGCTTAGGCCGGGAGGCCGGGGAGCTGTTTTTT
CASSLGREAGELFF
>TRBJ2-1|NA|NA|TRBV11-3
TGTGCCAGCAGCTTAGGTCCCAACAATGAGCAGTTCTTC
CASSLGPNNEQFF
>TRBJ1-1|NA|NA|TRBV9
TGTGCCAGCAGCGTTGGTACAGGGCCGGCGAACACTGAAGCTTTCTTT
CASSVGTGPANTEAFF
>TRBJ1-1|NA|NA|TRBV3-1/TRBV3-2
TGTGCCAGCAGCCCGACAAAGATACAGGGCGCTTTCTTT
CASSPTKIQGAFF
>TRBJ1-1|NA|NA|TRBV27
TGTGCCAGCAGTTTTGGAGGGTTTACTGAAGCTTTCTTT
CASSFGGFTEAFF
>TRBJ1-6|NA|NA|TRBV14
TGTGCCAGCAGCCAACAGACAGGAACATATAATTCACCCCTCCACTTT
CASSQQTGTYNSPLHF
>TRBJ1-6|NA|NA|TRBV6-2/TRBV6-3
TGTGCCAGCAGTATACAGGAGAATAATTCACCCCTCCACTTT
CASSIQENNSPLHF
>TRBJ2-2|NA|NA|TRBV19
TGTGCCAGTAGTATAGGTCCTAGCAGGCCGGGGGGCAACACCGGGGAGCTGTTTTTT
CASSIGPSRPGGNTGELFF
>TRBJ2-2|once|NA|TRBV5-6
TGTGCCAGCAGCCCTCCCGAGGGGGTGGTCGGGGAGCTGTTTTTT
CASSPPEGVVGELFF
>TRBJ1-5|NA|NA|TRBV30
TGTGGCCTTGCGGGTGTGGCCGGGGAGGGGCCCCAGCATTTT
CGLAGVAGEGPQHF